The 17 T cell receptor beta chains below were found in one sample sequenced in a study of T-cell reconstitution after alpha-beta-depleted transplantation in children. Library preparation (for TCRbeta) was performed with unique molecular identifiers. MiXCR was run by TCRdb on the PCR reads, yielding one entry per CDR3 protein. In the table there are about a million distinct CDR3 sequences, roughly 29% of which are singletons. The sample in question was PBMCs, mostly from graft donor cells, obtained 360 days after TCRalphabeta/CD19-depleted stem cell transplant. Source of these receptors: a boy younger than two who had a stem cell transplant for SCID, so the T cells may come from the graft donor.

In this sample, this clonotype turned up a few times. The chain employs TRBV10-3 and TRBJ2-7; D unclear. Trimming took off 11 bases at V and 2 bases at J, with 16 bases between the two ends. CDR3 length equals 13 residues. CDR1 ENHRY and CDR2 SYGVKD come from the germline V gene. CDR3 DNA: TGTGCCGCCGCAGCCGCGATACCCTACGAGCAGTACTTC. This gives the protein CAAAAAIPYEQYF.

This clonotype was observed at least ten times. The rearrangement links TRBV15 to TRBJ2-1; 8 bases agree with TRBD2. Germline lookup yields CDR1 LNHNV and CDR2 YYDKDF (reference sequence). The CDR3 totals 15 residues. J was trimmed by 4 bases and V by 9 bases; bases with no gene match: 11. In nucleotides, the CDR3 is TGTGCCACTGAAGGGCTAGCGGGCCCTTACAATGAGCAGTTCTTC. Translated: CATEGLAGPYNEQFF.

The chain employs TRBV7-3 and TRBJ2-3; possibly TRBD1 or TRBD2 for D (6 bases each). CDR3 length equals 15 residues. The germline V and J ends were trimmed by 5 bases and 5 bases, with 17 bases remaining between them. Germline V CDR1 and CDR2: SGHTA, FQGTGA. In nucleotides, the CDR3 is TGTGCCAGCAGCGGAGGAGGGGGGCCTGGAGATACGCAGTATTTT. Its protein product is CASSGGGGPGDTQYF.

This clonotype was seen a few times. The rearrangement links TRBV27 to TRBJ2-1, with D perhaps TRBD1 or TRBD2 (5 bases each). Germline CDR1 reads MNHEY; CDR2 reads SMNVEV (reference sequence). Trimming removed 5 bases from V and 0 bases from J, with 11 bases in between. The length of the CDR3 is 15 residues. CDR3 sequence reads: CASSGLGVSYNEQFF. CDR3 DNA sequence: TGTGCCAGCAGTGGTCTGGGGGTCTCCTACAATGAGCAGTTCTTC.

The V gene is TRBV21-1, the J gene TRBJ2-7; the table assigns TRBD2, which was not confirmed against the DNA. TRBV21-1 is designated a pseudogene. The CDR3 runs 16 residues. CDR3 sequence reads: CASSKIWDGITYEQYF. The CDR3 DNA reads as TGTGCCAGCAGCAAAATATGGGACGGCATAACCTACGAGCAGTACTTC.

V is TRBV5-1 and J is TRBJ2-2; 7 nucleotides agree with TRBD2. The V gene end was trimmed by 0 bases and the J gene end by 7 bases; junction bases not matched to a gene: 9. Germline CDR1 and CDR2: SGHRS and YFSETQ. CDR3 length: 16 residues. CDR3 sequence reads: CASSLEGGRLYGELFF. CDR3 in DNA: TGCGCCAGCAGCTTGGAGGGAGGGAGACTTTACGGGGAGCTGTTTTTT.

This clonotype has a handful of counts. This chain connects TRBV20-1 to TRBJ1-4; TRBD1 might be the D (6 bases). This CDR3 spans 15 amino acids. Germline V gene sequence: CDR1 DFQATT, CDR2 SNEGSKA (reference sequence). V gave up 2 bases and J gave up 4 bases, with 14 bases separating them. CDR3 coding DNA: TGCAGTGCTAGACCACCGGGACACGATAATGAAAAACTGTTTTTT. Amino acid sequence: CSARPPGHDNEKLFF.

This rearrangement joins TRBV7-8 to TRBJ2-2, with a weak D call TRBD2 (6 bases). V was clipped by 5 bases and J by 2 bases, with 12 bases between them. The germline V gene has CDR1 SGHVS and CDR2 FQNEAQ. CDR3 length equals 15 residues. The CDR3 region is CASSIGDLNTGELFF. In nucleotides, the CDR3 is TGTGCCAGCAGCATTGGGGACTTAAACACCGGGGAGCTGTTTTTT.

This clonotype was counted ten times or more. The V and J genes are TRBV4-3 and TRBJ2-5; D is uncertain. The germline gives CDR1 LGHNA, CDR2 YSLEER. V lost 0 bases to trimming and J lost 1 base, with 9 bases between them. This CDR3 is 15 amino acids long. The CDR3 reads CASSQDWKLQETQYF. In nucleotides, the CDR3 is TGCGCCAGCAGCCAAGATTGGAAACTCCAAGAGACCCAGTACTTC.

This clonotype was seen a handful of times. V gene TRBV20-1 combines with J gene TRBJ2-5, with 9 bases identical to TRBD1. After removal of 3 bases from V and 3 bases from J, the junction contained 5 bases not matched to a gene. CDR3 length: 14 residues. Germline assignment: CDR1 DFQATT and CDR2 SNEGSKA (reference sequence). The CDR3: CSASGDRVEETQYF. The CDR3 coding sequence is TGCAGTGCTAGCGGGGACAGGGTAGAAGAGACCCAGTACTTC.

V and J are TRBV4-2 and TRBJ1-1; D is uncertain. Trimming left V 5 bases short and J 3 bases short, with 10 bases between. Germline CDR1 LGHNA, CDR2 YNFKEQ. There are 13 residues in the CDR3. In DNA, the CDR3 is TGTGCCAGCAGCGACGTCGGGGACACTGAAGCTTTCTTT. Protein product: CASSDVGDTEAFF.

This clonotype turned up a few times. The V call is TRBV12-3 or TRBV12-4, the J call TRBJ2-2; D gene uncertain. CDR3 length equals 15 residues. V lost 5 bases to trimming and J lost 6 bases, with 16 bases between them. This CDR3 is CASSPPTRQPGELFF. The CDR3 nucleotides are TGTGCCAGCAGTCCCCCCACCCGCCAACCCGGGGAGCTGTTTTTT.

The table lists this clonotype with a few counts. The J gene is TRBJ1-2, the V gene TRBV19, with a weak D call TRBD1 (6 bases). CDR3 length equals 16 residues. In germline, CDR1 is LNHDA, CDR2 SQIVND (reference sequence). V was pared by 6 bases and J by 2 bases, with 19 bases between. The DNA for the CDR3 is TGTGCCAGTAGCCATGCGAAGGGGACAAAGAACTATGGCTACACCTTC. This codes for CASSHAKGTKNYGYTF.

The chain has TRBV7-9 and TRBJ1-3; tentatively, D is TRBD1 (6 bases). The germline V and J ends were trimmed by 0 bases and 2 bases, with 11 bases remaining between them. The CDR3 loop spans 16 amino acids. The germline V gene encodes CDR1 SEHNR and CDR2 FQNEAQ (reference sequence). CDR3 protein: CASSLAGGFTGNTIYF. The CDR3 bases are TGTGCCAGCAGCTTAGCAGGGGGATTTACTGGAAACACCATATATTTT.

There are a few counts of this clonotype. The chain has TRBV20-1 and TRBJ1-1, with D possibly being TRBD1 (5 bases). This CDR3 spans 17 amino acids. V dropped 6 bases and J dropped 0 bases, with 23 bases sitting between them. Germline V gene sequence: CDR1 DFQATT, CDR2 SNEGSKA (reference sequence). DNA of the CDR3: TGCAGTGCGGCCCATATCGGGGCCGAAGCTTTGAACACTGAAGCTTTCTTT. This codes for CSAAHIGAEALNTEAFF.

J is TRBJ2-3 and V is TRBV27, with D perhaps TRBD1 (5 bases). Germline CDR1 MNHEY, CDR2 SMNVEV (reference sequence). Trimming pared 6 bases from V and 3 bases from J, leaving 19 bases between. The CDR3 runs to 16 residues. The CDR3 sequence is CASRLEISRDTDTQYF. Written as DNA, the CDR3 is TGTGCCAGCAGACTCGAGATCAGCAGGGATACAGATACGCAGTATTTT.

The chain combines TRBV6-2 or TRBV6-3 with TRBJ2-7; D remains unclear. Trimming removed 1 base at V and 3 bases at J, with 7 bases between. Per the germline V gene, CDR1 is MNHEY and CDR2 is SVGEGT. CDR3 length: 13 amino acids. Written as DNA, the CDR3 is TGTGCCAGCAGTTACTTTCTTTTCTACGAGCAGTACTTC. Translation gives CASSYFLFYEQYF.